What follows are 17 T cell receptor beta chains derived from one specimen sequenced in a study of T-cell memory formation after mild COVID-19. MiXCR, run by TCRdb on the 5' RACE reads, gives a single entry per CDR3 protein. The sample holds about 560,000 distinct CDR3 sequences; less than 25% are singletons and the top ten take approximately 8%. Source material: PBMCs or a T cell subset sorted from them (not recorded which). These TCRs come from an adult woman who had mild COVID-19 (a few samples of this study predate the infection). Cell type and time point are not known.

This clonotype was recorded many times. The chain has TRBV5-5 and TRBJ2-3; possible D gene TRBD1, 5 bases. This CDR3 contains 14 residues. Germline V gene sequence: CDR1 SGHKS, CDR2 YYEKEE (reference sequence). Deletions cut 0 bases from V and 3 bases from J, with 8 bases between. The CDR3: CASSLEGRTDTQYF. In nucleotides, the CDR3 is TGTGCCAGCAGCTTGGAGGGGCGGACAGATACGCAGTATTTT.

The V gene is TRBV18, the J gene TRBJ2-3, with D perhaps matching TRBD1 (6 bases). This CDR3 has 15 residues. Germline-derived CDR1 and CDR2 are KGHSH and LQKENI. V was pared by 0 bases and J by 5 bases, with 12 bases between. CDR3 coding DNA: TGTGCCAGCTCACCACCGGAACAGGGAAAAGATACGCAGTATTTT. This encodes CASSPPEQGKDTQYF.

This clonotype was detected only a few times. The CDR3 protein is CASSLGASRTGELFF. Written as DNA, the CDR3 is TGCGCCAGCAGCTTGGGAGCCAGCCGGACCGGGGAGCTGTTTTTT. This chain joins TRBV5-1 and TRBJ2-2, with D unclear. V lost 0 bases to trimming and J lost 5 bases, with 11 bases between them. Germline values: CDR1 SGHRS, CDR2 YFSETQ. The CDR3 length is 15 residues.

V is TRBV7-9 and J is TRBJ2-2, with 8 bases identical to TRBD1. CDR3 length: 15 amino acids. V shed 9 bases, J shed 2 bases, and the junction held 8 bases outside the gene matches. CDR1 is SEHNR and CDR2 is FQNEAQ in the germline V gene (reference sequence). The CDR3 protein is CARASGQVNTGELFF. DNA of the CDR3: TGTGCCAGAGCCTCGGGACAGGTCAACACCGGGGAGCTGTTTTTT.

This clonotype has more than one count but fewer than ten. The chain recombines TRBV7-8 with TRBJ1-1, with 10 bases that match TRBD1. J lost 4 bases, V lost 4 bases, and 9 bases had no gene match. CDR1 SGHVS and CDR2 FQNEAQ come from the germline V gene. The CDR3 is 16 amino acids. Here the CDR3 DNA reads TGTGCCAGCAGCTCCGGGACAGGGGCTCTGGGCACTGAAGCTTTCTTT. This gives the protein CASSSGTGALGTEAFF.

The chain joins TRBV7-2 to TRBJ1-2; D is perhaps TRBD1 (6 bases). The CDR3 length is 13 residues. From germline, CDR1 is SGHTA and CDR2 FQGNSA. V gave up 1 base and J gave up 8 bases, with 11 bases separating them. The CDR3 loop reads CASSLDRVKGYTF. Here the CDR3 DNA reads TGTGCCAGCAGCTTAGACAGGGTGAAGGGCTACACCTTC.

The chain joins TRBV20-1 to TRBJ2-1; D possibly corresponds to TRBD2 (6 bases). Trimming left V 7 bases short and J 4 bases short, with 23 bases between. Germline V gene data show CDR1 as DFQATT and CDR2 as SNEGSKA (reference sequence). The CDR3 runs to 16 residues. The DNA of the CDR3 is TGCAGTGGCCGTAACCCTACTGGCGGGGTTTACAATGAGCAGTTCTTC. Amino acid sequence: CSGRNPTGGVYNEQFF.

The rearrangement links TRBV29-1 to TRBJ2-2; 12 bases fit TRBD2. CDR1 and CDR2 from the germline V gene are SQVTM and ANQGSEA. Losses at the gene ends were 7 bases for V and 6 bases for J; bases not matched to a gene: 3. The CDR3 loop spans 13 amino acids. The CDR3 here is CSGRLAGAGELFF. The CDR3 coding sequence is TGCAGCGGCCGACTAGCGGGGGCCGGGGAGCTGTTTTTT.

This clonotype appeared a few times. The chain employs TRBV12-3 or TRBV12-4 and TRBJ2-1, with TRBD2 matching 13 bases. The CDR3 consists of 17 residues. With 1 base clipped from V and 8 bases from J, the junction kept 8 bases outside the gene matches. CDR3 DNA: TGTGCCAGCAGTTTAGTAGCCCTAGGACTAGCGGGAGATGAGCAGTTCTTC. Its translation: CASSLVALGLAGDEQFF.

The CDR3 sequence is CASRVQGRADTEAFF. CDR3 sequence (DNA): TGTGCCAGCAGAGTACAGGGTCGGGCGGACACTGAAGCTTTCTTT. V and J are TRBV12-3 or TRBV12-4 and TRBJ1-1; tentatively, D is TRBD1 (6 bases). V lost 6 bases and J lost 3, with 17 bases in between. This CDR3 is built from 15 residues.

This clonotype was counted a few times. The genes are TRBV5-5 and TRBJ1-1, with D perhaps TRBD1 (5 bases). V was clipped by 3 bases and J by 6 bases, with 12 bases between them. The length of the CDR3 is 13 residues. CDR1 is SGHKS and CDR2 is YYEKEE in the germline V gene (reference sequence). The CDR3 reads CASSWDLRAEAFF. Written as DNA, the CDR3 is TGTGCCAGCAGCTGGGACCTACGGGCTGAAGCTTTCTTT.

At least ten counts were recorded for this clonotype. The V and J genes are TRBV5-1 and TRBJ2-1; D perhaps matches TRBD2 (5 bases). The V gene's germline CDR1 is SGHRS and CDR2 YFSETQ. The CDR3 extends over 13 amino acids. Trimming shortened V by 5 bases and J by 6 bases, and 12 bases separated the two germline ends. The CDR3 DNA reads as TGCGCCAGCAGTTCTAGAGGGTCCAATGAGCAGTTCTTC. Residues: CASSSRGSNEQFF.

CDR3 protein: CASSPGTSNTGELFF. CDR3 DNA: TGTGCCAGCAGCCCCGGGACTTCGAACACCGGGGAGCTGTTTTTT. The rearrangement links TRBV6-2 or TRBV6-3 to TRBJ2-2; D possibly corresponds to TRBD2 (6 bases). CDR3 size: 15 residues. V lost 6 bases and J 0 bases, leaving 11 bases between the germline ends. The germline V gene encodes CDR1 MNHEY and CDR2 SVGEGT.

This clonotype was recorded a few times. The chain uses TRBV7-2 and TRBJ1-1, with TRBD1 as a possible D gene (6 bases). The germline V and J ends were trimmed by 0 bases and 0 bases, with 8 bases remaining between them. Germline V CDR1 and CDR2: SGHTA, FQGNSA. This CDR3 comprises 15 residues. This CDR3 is CASSLAGQLNTEAFF. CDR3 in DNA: TGTGCCAGCAGCTTAGCCGGACAGTTGAACACTGAAGCTTTCTTT.

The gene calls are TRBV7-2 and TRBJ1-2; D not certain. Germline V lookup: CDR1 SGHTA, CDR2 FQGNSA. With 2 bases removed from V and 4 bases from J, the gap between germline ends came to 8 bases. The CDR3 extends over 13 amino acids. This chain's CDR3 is CASSLQPPYGYTF. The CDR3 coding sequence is TGTGCCAGCAGCTTACAACCTCCCTATGGCTACACCTTC.

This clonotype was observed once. The CDR3 DNA is TGTGCCAGCAGCTCGCCGGGACAGGGGAATAGGCGCTACACCTTC. It encodes CASSSPGQGNRRYTF. V gene TRBV11-3 combines with J gene TRBJ1-2, with 10 bases identical to TRBD1. This CDR3 comprises 15 residues. V trimming: 4 bases; J trimming: 9 bases; junction bases outside the gene matches: 11. Germline V gives CDR1 SGHNT, CDR2 YENEEA.

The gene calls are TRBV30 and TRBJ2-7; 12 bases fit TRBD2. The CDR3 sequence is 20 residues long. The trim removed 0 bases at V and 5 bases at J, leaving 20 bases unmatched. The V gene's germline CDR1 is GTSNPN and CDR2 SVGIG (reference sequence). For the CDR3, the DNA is TGTGCCTGGAGTGTACGTTCTAGCGGGGGGGCGGTAGGATCTATCCACGAGCAGTACTTC. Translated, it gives CAWSVRSSGGAVGSIHEQYF.